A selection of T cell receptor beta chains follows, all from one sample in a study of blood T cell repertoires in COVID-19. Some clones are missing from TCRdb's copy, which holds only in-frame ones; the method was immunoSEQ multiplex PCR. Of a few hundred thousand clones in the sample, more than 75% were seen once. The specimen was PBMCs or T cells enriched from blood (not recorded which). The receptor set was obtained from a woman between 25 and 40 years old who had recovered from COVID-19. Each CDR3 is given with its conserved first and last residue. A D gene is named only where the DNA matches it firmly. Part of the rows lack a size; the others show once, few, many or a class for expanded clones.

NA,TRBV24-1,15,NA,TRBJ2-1,TGTGCCACCAGTGATTTGGAGGGGGGGAAGTATGAGCAGTTCTTC,CATSDLEGGKYEQFF
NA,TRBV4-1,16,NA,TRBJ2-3,TGCGCCAGCAGCCAAGCACGACAGGCTAGCACAGATACGCAGTATTTT,CASSQARQASTDTQYF
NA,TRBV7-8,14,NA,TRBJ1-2,TGTGCCAGCAGCTTACGCGAGGAAGGCTATGGCTACACCTTC,CASSLREEGYGYTF
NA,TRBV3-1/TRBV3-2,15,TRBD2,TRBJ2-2,TGTGCCAGCAGGTCCGGCGGGGGGGCCGTCGGGGAGCTGTTTTTT,CASRSGGGAVGELFF
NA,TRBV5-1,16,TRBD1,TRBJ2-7,TGCGCCAGCAGCCACCAATGGGGACAGGCCTCCTACGAGCAGTACTTC,CASSHQWGQASYEQYF
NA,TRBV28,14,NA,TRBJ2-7,TGTGCCAGCAGAGGGGTATTGGGGTCCTACGAGCAGTACTTC,CASRGVLGSYEQYF
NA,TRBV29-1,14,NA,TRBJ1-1,TGCAGCGTTGGATCTTCAGGGCTGAACACTGAAGCTTTCTTT,CSVGSSGLNTEAFF
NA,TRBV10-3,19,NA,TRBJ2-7,TGTGCCATCAGTGACGAGGAAGGCAGGCCTTCGGGGAACCCCTACGAGCAGTACTTC,CAISDEEGRPSGNPYEQYF
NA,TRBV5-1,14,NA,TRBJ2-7,TGCGCCAGCAGTAGAGACAGAGGTGCAAACGAGCAGTACTTC,CASSRDRGANEQYF
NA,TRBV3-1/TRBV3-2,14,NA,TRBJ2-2,TGTGCCAGCAGCCAACGGGGTCTCACCGGGGAGCTGTTTTTT,CASSQRGLTGELFF
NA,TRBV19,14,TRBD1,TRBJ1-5,TGTGCCAGTAGTATTCGGACAGGGCGTCAGCCCCAGCATTTT,CASSIRTGRQPQHF
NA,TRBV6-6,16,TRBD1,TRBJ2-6,TGTGCCAGCAGTCACCGGGACAGGGCTGGGGCCAACGTCCTGACTTTC,CASSHRDRAGANVLTF
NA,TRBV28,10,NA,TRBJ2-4,TGTGCCAGCGGAAAGACAGGGACTTACTTC,CASGKTGTYF
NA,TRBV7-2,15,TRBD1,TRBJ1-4,TGTGCCAGCAGCTTTGGGGACAGGGATAATGAAAAACTGTTTTTT,CASSFGDRDNEKLFF
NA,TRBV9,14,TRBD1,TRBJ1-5,TGTGCCAGCAGCACAGGGACAGGGGATCAGCCCCAGCATTTT,CASSTGTGDQPQHF
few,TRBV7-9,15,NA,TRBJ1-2,TGTGCCAGCAGCTCCCAGGGGTCTAGGAACTATGGCTACACCTTC,CASSSQGSRNYGYTF